This T cell receptor (beta chain) was identified in a study of OX40 agonist ivuxolimab in advanced cancers. Study information: Six ivuxolimab dose levels, 0.01 to 10 mg/kg, were given intravenously every 2 weeks.

Sequencing was performed with immunoSEQ multiplex PCR; in TCRdb, only in-frame clones are kept and a portion is missing. The table records about 78,000 clones, 80% to 85% of them present only once. The germline gives CDR1 ENHRY, CDR2 SYGVKD. V lost 2 bases, J lost 7 bases, and 17 bases lay in between. CDR3 size: 15 residues. The chain carries TRBV10-3 and TRBJ2-5; tentatively, D is TRBD2 (7 bases). This receptor was obtained from an adult with an advanced solid tumor such as melanoma, head and neck, liver or kidney cancer. The sample in question was CD4+ or CD8+ T cells sorted from blood, obtained in a trial of the OX40 agonist ivuxolimab. The CDR3 DNA is TGTGCCATCAGTGAGCTAGGGGGGGGGCCCGGGACCCAGTACTTC. This translates into CAISELGGGPGTQYF.